This is a list of T cell receptor beta chains from one sample in a study of T cells in Graves' hyperthyroidism and ophthalmopathy. TCRdb fed the multiplex PCR reads into MiXCR, producing one record per CDR3 protein. The data contain approximately 870,000 distinct CDR3 sequences, approximately 40% of them singletons. The sample consisted of blood. These receptors all stem from a man aged 18 to 29 with Graves' hyperthyroidism. The CDR3 runs from the conserved cysteine through the conserved F or W. The D gene is left open where the match is weak. The listing skips clone size in some rows; elsewhere it reads once, few, many or a size class.

V gene	J gene	D gene	clone size	CDR3 DNA	CDR3 protein
TRBV29-1	TRBJ1-4	TRBD1	many	TGCAGCGCTAATACCGGGACAGGGGATGAAAAACTGTTTTTT	CSANTGTGDEKLFF
TRBV5-6	TRBJ2-5	-	-	TGTGCCAGCAGCCTGACAGGGACGGGACTTCTGGCCCAGTACTTC	CASSLTGTGLLAQYF
TRBV10-3	TRBJ1-6	-	-	TGTGCCATCAGTGACATAGGGGCGGAATCACCCCTCCACTTT	CAISDIGAESPLHF
TRBV7-9	TRBJ1-2	TRBD1	few	TGTGCCAGCAGCGGGACAGGGGGAGATTACTATGGCTACACCTTC	CASSGTGGDYYGYTF
TRBV19	TRBJ1-3	TRBD1	many	TGTGCCAGTAGTGCGAACAGGGGGCTAAACACCATATATTTT	CASSANRGLNTIYF
TRBV6-5	TRBJ2-2	-	many	TGTGCCAGCAGTTCCCGGCAGGGCGGAATCACCGGGGAGCTGTTTTTT	CASSSRQGGITGELFF
TRBV2	TRBJ1-1	-	-	TGTGCTAGAGCGCTCCAGGGAGTGAACACTGAAGCTTTCTTT	CARALQGVNTEAFF
TRBV12-3/TRBV12-4	TRBJ1-2	-	-	TGTGCCAGCAGTTTATCTGGGGGCAGTTATGGCTACACCTTC	CASSLSGGSYGYTF
TRBV10-3	TRBJ1-5	TRBD1	-	TGTGCCACCGGGACAGGGGGATATGGCAATCAGCCCCAGCATTTT	CATGTGGYGNQPQHF
TRBV7-2	TRBJ2-5	-	few	TGTGCCATCCAGGGCCCCCAAGAGACCCAGTACTTC	CAIQGPQETQYF
TRBV20-1	TRBJ2-7	TRBD1	few	TGCAGTGCTAGAGATCGCGACAGGGGCACCTACGAGCAGTACTTC	CSARDRDRGTYEQYF
TRBV18	TRBJ1-4	TRBD1	few	TGTGCCAGCTCAACGGACAGGGGCCAGGAAAAACTGTTTTTT	CASSTDRGQEKLFF
TRBV29-1	TRBJ2-3	-	few	TGCAGCGTTGAACCCGCCTCAGCCCCAGATACGCAGTATTTT	CSVEPASAPDTQYF
TRBV29-1	TRBJ2-5	TRBD1	many	TGCAGCGTCCACAGGGGGGTGGATCAAGAGACCCAGTACTTC	CSVHRGVDQETQYF
TRBV10-3	TRBJ2-7	TRBD2	-	TGTGCCAGCACCCAGCGGGGCCGCTACGAGCAGTACTTC	CASTQRGRYEQYF
TRBV5-6	TRBJ2-5	TRBD1	-	TGTGCCAGCAGCACCAGACAGGGGAGGAAGACCCAGTACTTC	CASSTRQGRKTQYF
TRBV15	TRBJ1-2	-	many	TGTGCCACCAGCAGAGATGGCCAATTCCTAGGGTATGGCTACACCTTC	CATSRDGQFLGYGYTF